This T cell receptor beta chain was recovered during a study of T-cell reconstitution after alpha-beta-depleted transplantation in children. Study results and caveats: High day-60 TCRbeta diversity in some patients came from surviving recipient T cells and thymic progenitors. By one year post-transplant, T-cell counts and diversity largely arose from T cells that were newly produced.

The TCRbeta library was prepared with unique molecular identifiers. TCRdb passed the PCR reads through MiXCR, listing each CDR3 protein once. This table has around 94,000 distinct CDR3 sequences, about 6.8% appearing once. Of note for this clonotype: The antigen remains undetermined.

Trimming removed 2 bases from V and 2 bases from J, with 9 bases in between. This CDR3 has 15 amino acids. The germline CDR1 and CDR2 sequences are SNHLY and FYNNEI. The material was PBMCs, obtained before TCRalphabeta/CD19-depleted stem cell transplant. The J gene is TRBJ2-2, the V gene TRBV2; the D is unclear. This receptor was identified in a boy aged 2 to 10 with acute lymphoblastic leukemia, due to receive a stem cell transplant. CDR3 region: CASSESRVNTGELFF. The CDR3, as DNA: TGTGCCAGCAGTGAAAGCCGGGTTAACACCGGGGAGCTGTTTTTT.